Following are 21 T cell receptor beta chains from one sample sequenced in a study of blood T cell repertoires in COVID-19. Produced via immunoSEQ multiplex PCR; TCRdb's table is partial and in-frame only. The data show about 110,000 clones, with 87% seen just once and around 4.4% held by the top ten. Sequenced input: peripheral blood. These receptor sequences come from a human donor in a cohort sampled during active COVID-19.

The CDR3 loop reads CASSLNPGQFSQTQYF. CDR3 nucleotides: TGTGCCAGCAGTTTAAATCCGGGACAGTTCTCTCAGACCCAGTACTTC. J is TRBJ2-5 and V is TRBV27; 7 bases map to TRBD1. The CDR3 has 16 residues. Trimming at V came to 2 bases and at J to 6 bases, leaving 12 bases not matched to a gene. The V gene's germline CDR1 is MNHEY and CDR2 SMNVEV (reference sequence).

This sequence joins TRBV5-1 and TRBJ2-1; 8 bases align to TRBD2. This CDR3 contains 17 residues. J lost 3 bases, V lost 2 bases, and 10 bases had no gene match. Germline values: CDR1 SGHRS, CDR2 YFSETQ. Here the CDR3 reads CASSFQLAGLNYNEQFF. CDR3 in DNA: TGCGCCAGCAGCTTCCAATTAGCGGGGTTGAACTACAATGAGCAGTTCTTC.

The V call is TRBV9, the J call TRBJ2-1, with TRBD2 identical over 10 bases. V gave up 3 bases and J gave up 14 bases; unmatched junction bases: 14. The germline CDR1 and CDR2 sequences are SGDLS and YYNGEE. The CDR3 is 15 residues long. The CDR3 spells CASSEAGGPILMEFF. Here the CDR3 DNA reads TGTGCCAGCAGCGAAGCGGGGGGGCCTATTCTGATGGAGTTCTTC. Full variable domain (outside the CDR3, taken from reference TRBV9 and TRBJ2-1): DSGVTQTPKHLITATGQRVTLRCSPRSGDLSVYWYQQSLDQGLQFLIQYYNGEERAKGNILERFSAQQFPDLHSELNLSSLELGDSALYFCASSEAGGPILMEFFGPGTRLTVL.

This chain uses TRBV5-4 with TRBJ2-7, with TRBD1 as a possible D gene (6 bases). Per germline, CDR1 SGHNT and CDR2 YYREEE (reference sequence). Trimming cost V 6 bases and J 7 bases, with 20 bases left between them. The length of the CDR3 is 14 residues. CDR3 loop: CASTLRGGVVEQYF. CDR3 in DNA: TGTGCCAGCACCCTCAGGGGTGGTGTCGTTGAGCAGTACTTC.

The chain has TRBV5-8 and TRBJ1-5; TRBD1 is a possible D gene (6 bases). CDR3 length: 15 amino acids. The germline V gene has CDR1 SGHTS and CDR2 YDEGEE. V lost 4 bases, J lost 5 bases, and 16 bases lay in between. CDR3 nucleotides: TGTGCCAGCAGCAACCTTGACAGGCCCGATCAGCCCCAGCATTTT. Protein product: CASSNLDRPDQPQHF. Full variable domain (outside the CDR3, taken from reference TRBV5-8 and TRBJ1-5): EAGVTQSPTHLIKTRGQQATLRCSPISGHTSVYWYQQALGLGLQFLLWYDEGEERNRGNFPPRFSGRQFPNYSSELNVNALELEDSALYLCASSNLDRPDQPQHFGDGTRLSIL.

This rearrangement joins TRBV2 to TRBJ2-2; D is uncertain. The CDR3 loop spans 16 amino acids. The germline CDR1 and CDR2 sequences are SNHLY and FYNNEI. The V end was cut by 4 bases, the J end by 4 bases, with 16 bases between. The chain's CDR3 is CASSASARVGTGELFF. The DNA of the CDR3 is TGTGCCAGCAGTGCGAGCGCCCGGGTAGGCACCGGGGAGCTGTTTTTT.

CDR3 bases: TGTGCCAGCAGCCAAAGGACAGGATGGGAGACCCAGTACTTC. This translates into CASSQRTGWETQYF. This rearrangement joins TRBV14 to TRBJ2-5, with 7 bases aligning to TRBD1. The CDR3 consists of 14 residues. Germline V lookup: CDR1 SGHDN, CDR2 FVKESK. V shed 2 bases, J shed 5 bases, and the junction held 5 bases outside the gene matches.

V and J are TRBV6-5 and TRBJ2-7; TRBD1 is a possible D gene (6 bases). The CDR3 is made up of 13 amino acids. Trimming removed 4 bases at V and 6 bases at J, with 13 bases between. CDR1 MNHEY and CDR2 SVGAGI come from the germline V gene. This chain's CDR3 is CASSLTGTTEQYF. The DNA for the CDR3 is TGTGCCAGCAGTTTAACCGGGACAACCGAGCAGTACTTC.

This clone was counted once. The chain carries TRBV7-9 and TRBJ2-7; D is uncertain. The CDR3 consists of 12 residues. Trimming removed 1 base from V and 5 bases from J, with 6 bases in between. The germline CDR1 and CDR2 sequences are SEHNR and FQNEAQ (reference sequence). The CDR3, as DNA: TGTGCCAGCAGCTTAGACAGCAACGAGCAGTACTTC. Amino acid sequence: CASSLDSNEQYF. Full variable domain (rest looked up from reference TRBV7-9 and TRBJ2-7): DTGVSQNPRHKITKRGQNVTFRCDPISEHNRLYWYRQTLGQGPEFLTYFQNEAQLEKSRLLSDRFSAERPKGSFSTLEIQRTEQGDSAMYLCASSLDSNEQYFGPGTRLTVT.

The CDR3 nucleotides are TGTGCCAGCAGCCAAATCCCTAGCGGAAGCACAGATACGCAGTATTTT. Translation gives CASSQIPSGSTDTQYF. The genes are TRBV3-1 (or the pseudogene TRBV3-2) and TRBJ2-3, with TRBD2 matching 7 bases. The CDR3 length is 16 residues. With 2 bases clipped from V and 0 bases from J, the junction kept 5 bases outside the gene matches. Germline assignment: CDR1 LGHDT and CDR2 YNNKEL (reference sequence).

CDR3 sequence (DNA): TGTGCCAGCAGCTTCATGAGATCTAATGAAAAACTGTTTTTT. This translates into CASSFMRSNEKLFF. The chain joins TRBV11-2 to TRBJ1-4; no clear D. CDR1 is SGHAT, CDR2 FQNNGV, per germline. With 3 bases removed from V and 3 bases from J, the gap between germline ends came to 8 bases. The CDR3 runs to 14 residues.

The gene calls are TRBV3-1 (or the pseudogene TRBV3-2) and TRBJ1-2; TRBD1 matches at 8 bases. The germline V gene has CDR1 LGHDT and CDR2 YNNKEL (reference sequence). CDR3 length: 14 residues. V dropped 8 bases and J dropped 3; count of bases not matched to a gene: 8. CDR3 nucleotide sequence: TGTGCCAGCTCCCCGGGACAGGATTACTATGGCTACACCTTC. This translates into CASSPGQDYYGYTF.

The rearrangement links TRBV5-6 to TRBJ1-3, with 8 positions matching TRBD1. Germline V gives CDR1 SGHDT, CDR2 YYEEEE. The CDR3 extends over 14 amino acids. J lost 3 bases, V lost 7 bases, and 6 bases had no gene match. The CDR3 sequence is CASLQGGGGNTIYF. The CDR3 DNA reads as TGTGCCAGCCTACAGGGGGGAGGTGGAAACACCATATATTTT. Full variable domain (missing parts from reference TRBV5-6 and TRBJ1-3): DAGVTQSPTHLIKTRGQQVTLRCSPKSGHDTVSWYQQALGQGPQFIFQYYEEEERQRGNFPDRFSGHQFPNYSSELNVNALLLGDSALYLCASLQGGGGNTIYFGEGSWLTVV.

This sequence joins TRBV5-6 and TRBJ2-3, with D possibly TRBD2 on 6 matching bases. This CDR3 is built from 15 residues. Germline V gene data show CDR1 as SGHDT and CDR2 as YYEEEE. V was cut by 1 base and J by 5 bases, with 14 bases left in between. The CDR3 nucleotides are TGTGCCAGCAGCTTGCCGGCAGGGAGGATAGATACGCAGTATTTT. Protein sequence: CASSLPAGRIDTQYF.

This chain links TRBV27 with TRBJ2-6; TRBD1 matches at 7 bases. The CDR3 covers 18 residues. Germline-derived CDR1 and CDR2 are MNHEY and SMNVEV (reference sequence). V trimming: 6 bases; J trimming: 0 bases; junction bases outside the gene matches: 11. CDR3 loop: CASRRTGGASSGANVLTF. In nucleotides, the CDR3 is TGTGCCAGCAGGCGGACAGGTGGGGCCTCCTCTGGGGCCAACGTCCTGACTTTC.

The chain combines TRBV5-1 with TRBJ2-6; 7 bases agree with TRBD1. Germline V gene data show CDR1 as SGHRS and CDR2 as YFSETQ. V gave up 5 bases and J gave up 4 bases; unmatched junction bases: 6. The CDR3 spans 15 residues. Here the CDR3 reads CASSPQGSGANVLTF. The CDR3 region has the DNA TGCGCCAGCAGTCCACAGGGGTCCGGGGCCAACGTCCTGACTTTC.

The chain links TRBV7-9 to TRBJ2-1; the match to TRBD2 covers 15 bases. CDR1 and CDR2 from the germline V gene are SEHNR and FQNEAQ (reference sequence). The CDR3 is made up of 17 amino acids. The junction had 0 bases not matched to a gene; V was cut back by 3 bases and J by 0 bases. CDR3 in DNA: TGTGCCAGCAGCTTGGGACTAGCGGGAGGCTCCTACAATGAGCAGTTCTTC. This translates into CASSLGLAGGSYNEQFF.

The chain carries TRBV20-1 and TRBJ2-2; TRBD2 matches at 8 bases. CDR1 DFQATT and CDR2 SNEGSKA come from the germline V gene (reference sequence). CDR3 length: 15 amino acids. The V and J ends lost 3 bases and 5 bases, in that order; junction bases with no gene match: 8. The CDR3 region is CSASFGGAITGELFF. CDR3 bases: TGCAGTGCTAGTTTCGGGGGGGCGATAACCGGGGAGCTGTTTTTT.

This chain uses TRBV5-6 with TRBJ2-5, with D possibly TRBD2 on 5 matching bases. CDR3 length: 12 residues. Germline V CDR1 and CDR2: SGHDT, YYEEEE. Trimming shortened V by 1 base and J by 7 bases, and 8 bases separated the two germline ends. The CDR3 nucleotides read TGTGCCAGCAGCTTGTCCGGAGGGACCCAGTACTTC. The encoded protein is CASSLSGGTQYF.

This clone was counted a few times. The J gene is TRBJ2-7, the V gene TRBV7-9; possible D gene TRBD2, 5 bases. There are 13 residues in the CDR3. The V end was cut by 2 bases, the J end by 5 bases, with 10 bases between. Germline V gene sequence: CDR1 SEHNR, CDR2 FQNEAQ (reference sequence). CDR3 coding DNA: TGTGCCAGCAGCTTAATCGGGATCCACGAGCAGTACTTC. This encodes CASSLIGIHEQYF. The full variable domain, rest sourced from reference TRBV7-9 and TRBJ2-7, is DTGVSQNPRHKITKRGQNVTFRCDPISEHNRLYWYRQTLGQGPEFLTYFQNEAQLEKSRLLSDRFSAERPKGSFSTLEIQRTEQGDSAMYLCASSLIGIHEQYFGPGTRLTVT.

The gene calls are TRBV4-3 and TRBJ2-2; TRBD2 aligns across 7 bases. Germline V CDR1 and CDR2: LGHNA, YSLEER. The CDR3 has 16 residues. V was pared by 5 bases and J by 2 bases, with 8 bases of the junction left unmatched. The CDR3: CASSANRDYNTGELFF. The CDR3, as DNA: TGCGCCAGCAGCGCTAACCGGGACTACAACACCGGGGAGCTGTTTTTT.